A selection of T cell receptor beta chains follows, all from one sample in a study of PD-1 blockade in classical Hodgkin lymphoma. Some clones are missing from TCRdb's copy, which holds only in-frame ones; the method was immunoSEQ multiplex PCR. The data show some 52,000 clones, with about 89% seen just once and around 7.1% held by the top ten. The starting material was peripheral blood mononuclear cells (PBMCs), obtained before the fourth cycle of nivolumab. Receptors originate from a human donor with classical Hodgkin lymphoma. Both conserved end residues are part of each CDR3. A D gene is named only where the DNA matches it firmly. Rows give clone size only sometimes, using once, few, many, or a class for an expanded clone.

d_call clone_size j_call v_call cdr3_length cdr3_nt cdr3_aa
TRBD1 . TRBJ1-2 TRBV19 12 TGTGCCAGTACCCAGGGGGTTACTGGCTACACCTTC CASTQGVTGYTF
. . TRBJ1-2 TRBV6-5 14 TGTGCCAGCAGTCCCGGACGGAACTTCTATGGCTACACCTTC CASSPGRNFYGYTF
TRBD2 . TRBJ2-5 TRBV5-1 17 TGCGCCAGCAGCTTGGGCCTAGCGGGACGATCCCAAGAGACCCAGTACTTC CASSLGLAGRSQETQYF
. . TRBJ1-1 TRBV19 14 TGTGCCAGTAGTAGTGGCCTCTGGAACACTGAAGCTTTCTTT CASSSGLWNTEAFF
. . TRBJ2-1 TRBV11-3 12 TGTGCCAGCAGCTTAGATCACAATGAGCAGTTCTTC CASSLDHNEQFF
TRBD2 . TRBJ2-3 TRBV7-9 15 TGTGCCAGCACCCCTTATAGCGGGGGAACAGATACGCAGTATTTT CASTPYSGGTDTQYF
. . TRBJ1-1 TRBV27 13 TGTGCCAGCAGTCTAGTCGGTAACACTGAAGCTTTCTTT CASSLVGNTEAFF
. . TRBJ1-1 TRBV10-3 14 TGTGCCATCAGTGAGTCGAGGTTGAACACTGAAGCTTTCTTT CAISESRLNTEAFF
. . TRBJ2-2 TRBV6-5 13 TGTGCCAGCAGCCAGGGGAACACCGGGGAGCTGTTTTTT CASSQGNTGELFF
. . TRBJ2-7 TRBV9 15 TGTGCCAGCAGCGGACGGGACGGTAATAGGTACGAGCAGTACTTC CASSGRDGNRYEQYF
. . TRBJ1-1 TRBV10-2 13 TGCGCCAGCAGTGAGTCGAGGGGCACTGAAGCTTTCTTT CASSESRGTEAFF
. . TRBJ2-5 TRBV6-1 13 TGTGCCACCACCCCCAGGGACGGTGGGACCCAGTACTTC CATTPRDGGTQYF
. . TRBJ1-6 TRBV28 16 TGTGCCAGCAGTTTTTCTGGCAGCTCCTATAATTCACCCCTCCACTTT CASSFSGSSYNSPLHF
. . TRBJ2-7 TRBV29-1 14 TGCAGCGTTGACCGAGGGGGGAGCTCCTACGAGCAGTACTTC CSVDRGGSSYEQYF
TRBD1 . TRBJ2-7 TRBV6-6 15 TGTGCCAGCAGTAGGGGACAGATAAAAGCCTACGAGCAGTACTTC CASSRGQIKAYEQYF
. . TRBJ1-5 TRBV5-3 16 TGTGCCAGAAGCTTGGAGGGGATAAGAAGCAATCAGCCCCAGCATTTT CARSLEGIRSNQPQHF
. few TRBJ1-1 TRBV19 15 TGTGCCAGTAAACCCAGCAGGGCCGATGGTACTGAAGCTTTCTTT CASKPSRADGTEAFF
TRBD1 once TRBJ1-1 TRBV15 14 TGTGCCACCAGCATAGGACAGGGGGCCACTGAAGCTTTCTTT CATSIGQGATEAFF
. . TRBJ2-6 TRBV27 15 TGTGCCAGCAGTTTAGCTAGTTCTGGGGCCAACGTCCTGACTTTC CASSLASSGANVLTF
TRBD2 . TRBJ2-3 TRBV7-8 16 TGTGCCAGCAGCCCGAGCTCTAGCGGGGGGCTATATACGCAGTATTTT CASSPSSSGGLYTQYF
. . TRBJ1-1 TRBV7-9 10 TGTGCCAGCAGCTTAGGGAAGGCCCGCTTT CASSLGKARF
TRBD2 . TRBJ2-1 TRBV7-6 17 TGTGCCAGCAGCTTAGTCTTAGCGGGACGGTTTTACAATGAGCAGTTCTTC CASSLVLAGRFYNEQFF
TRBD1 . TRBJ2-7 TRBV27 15 TGTGCCAGCAGGCTAACCGGGACAGGGACCTACGAGCAGTACTTC CASRLTGTGTYEQYF
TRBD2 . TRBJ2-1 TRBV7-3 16 TGTGCCAGCAGCTTAAAGGCGGGAGCGGGGTACAATGAGCAGTTCTTC CASSLKAGAGYNEQFF
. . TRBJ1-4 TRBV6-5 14 TGTGCCAGCCGCCAGGGTGTTTATTCGGAAAAACTGTTTTTT CASRQGVYSEKLFF
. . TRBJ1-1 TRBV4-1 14 TGCGCCAGCAGCCAAGTGGGGGAGAACACTGAAGCTTTCTTT CASSQVGENTEAFF
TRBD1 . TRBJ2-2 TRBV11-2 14 TGTGCCAGCAGCCCAGCACAGGGGACCGGGGAGCTGTTTTTT CASSPAQGTGELFF
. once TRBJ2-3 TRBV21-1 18 TGTGCCAGCAGCAAAGGGCAGGGGGCCCAAGAGAGCACAGATACGCAGTATTTT CASSKGQGAQESTDTQYF
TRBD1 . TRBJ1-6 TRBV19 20 TGTGCCAGTAGTATATCCCCCAGGGCAGGGGGATCAACCTATAATTCACCCCTCCACTTT CASSISPRAGGSTYNSPLHF
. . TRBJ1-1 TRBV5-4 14 TGTGCCAGCAGGAATCTGGGGGGGAACACTGAAGCTTTCTTT CASRNLGGNTEAFF
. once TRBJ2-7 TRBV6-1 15 TGTGCCAGCAGTGAAGAGGACCGGAGCTCCTACGAGCAGTACTTC CASSEEDRSSYEQYF
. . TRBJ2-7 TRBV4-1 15 TGCGCCAGCAGCCAAGATTTGGGGGCCGGCGACGAGCAGTACTTC CASSQDLGAGDEQYF
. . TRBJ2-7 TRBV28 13 TGTGCCAGCGCGTCGGGGTCCCCCTACGAGCAGTACTTC CASASGSPYEQYF
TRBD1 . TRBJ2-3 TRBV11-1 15 TGTGCCAGCAGTGCCCGGGACAGGGGAACAGATACGCAGTATTTT CASSARDRGTDTQYF
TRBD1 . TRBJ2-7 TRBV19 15 TGTGCCAGTAGTAGCCAGACAGGGAGCTCCTACGAGCAGTACTTC CASSSQTGSSYEQYF
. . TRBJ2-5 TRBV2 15 TGTGCCAGCTGTGGGGCGGGGGCGAGGGGAGAGACCCAGTACTTC CASCGAGARGETQYF
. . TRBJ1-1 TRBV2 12 TGTGCCAGCAGTGTTGGGAACACTGAAGCTTTCTTT CASSVGNTEAFF
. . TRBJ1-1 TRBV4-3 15 TGCGCCAGCAGCCAAGGGACCGTCGAAGGGACTGAAGCTTTCTTT CASSQGTVEGTEAFF
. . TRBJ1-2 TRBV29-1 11 TGCAGCGTTGAAACACAGAATGGCTACACCTTC CSVETQNGYTF